This paragraph reports one T cell receptor beta chain. This record belongs to a study of shared clonotypes between healthy human individuals. This CDR3 is 16 amino acids long. The junction had 11 bases not matched to a gene; V was cut back by 3 bases and J by 7 bases. Germline lookup yields CDR1 SGHVS and CDR2 FQNEAQ. CD8 cells classed as naive were CD45RO-negative and positively selected for CCR7, excluding terminally differentiated effector memory CD45RA+ cells. Clones were read by immunoSEQ multiplex PCR, and TCRdb kept only the in-frame ones, dropping some. There are around 1,900,000 clones in the sample; around 95% occur only once, and more than 1.5% lies in the top ten.

Sequenced: naive CD8+ T cells from PBMCs. The genes are TRBV7-8 and TRBJ2-1, with 8 bases aligning to TRBD1. The TCR sequence derives from a man aged 18 to 29 in good health. Some clones in this sample may be carry-over from other donors' samples. Written as DNA, the CDR3 is TGTGCCAGCAGCTTGGGGACAGGCCAAAATTTTAATGAGCAGTTCTTC. Its translation is CASSLGTGQNFNEQFF.